Listed below are T cell receptor beta chains from one sample, sequenced in a study of PD-1 blockade in mismatch repair-deficient tumors. Clones were sequenced by immunoSEQ multiplex PCR, and TCRdb holds only the in-frame ones, with some missing. The sample holds under 75,000 clones; approximately 88% are singletons and the top ten take roughly 13%. Sequences were derived from peripheral blood, sampled 52 weeks after starting pembrolizumab. Receptors originate from an adult with mismatch repair-deficient cancer. The CDR3 runs from the conserved cysteine through the conserved F or W. The D gene is left open where the match is weak. The listing skips clone size in some rows; elsewhere it reads once, few, many or a size class.

size | J | V | D | CDR3 | DNA
- | TRBJ2-1 | TRBV7-9 | - | CASSLSVLGYNEQFF | TGTGCCAGCAGCTTATCGGTGCTCGGTTACAATGAGCAGTTCTTC
- | TRBJ2-7 | TRBV7-9 | TRBD2 | CASSSPRGREYIYEQYF | TGTGCCAGCAGCTCCCCTAGAGGGCGGGAGTATATCTACGAGCAGTACTTC
once | TRBJ2-1 | TRBV6-6 | TRBD1 | CASSGWDRDNEQFF | TGTGCCAGCAGTGGTTGGGACAGGGACAATGAGCAGTTCTTC
- | TRBJ1-1 | TRBV2 | - | CASRRGPNTEAFF | TGTGCCAGCAGACGGGGACCGAACACTGAAGCTTTCTTT
- | TRBJ2-7 | TRBV2 | - | CASLRREEHEQYF | TGTGCCAGCCTAAGACGGGAAGAGCACGAGCAGTACTTC
- | TRBJ2-4 | TRBV28 | TRBD1 | CASSPRTGIAKNIQYF | TGTGCCAGCAGTCCTCGGACAGGGATAGCCAAAAACATTCAGTACTTC
- | TRBJ2-7 | TRBV7-2 | TRBD1 | CASSLQGDEQYF | TGTGCCAGCAGCTTACAGGGGGACGAGCAGTACTTC
- | TRBJ2-3 | TRBV4-1 | - | CASSQGRQGPTDTQYF | TGCGCCAGCAGCCAAGGAAGGCAGGGGCCCACAGATACGCAGTATTTT
- | TRBJ2-1 | TRBV7-3 | TRBD2 | CASSLGLAGGHNEQFF | TGTGCCAGCAGCTTAGGCCTAGCGGGAGGCCACAATGAGCAGTTCTTC
- | TRBJ2-2 | TRBV9 | - | CASSVSPGELFF | TGTGCCAGCAGCGTAAGCCCCGGGGAGCTGTTTTTT
few | TRBJ2-7 | TRBV6-6 | TRBD1 | CASSRDSYEQYF | TGTGCCAGCAGTCGGGACAGCTACGAGCAGTACTTC
large | TRBJ2-7 | TRBV6-5 | - | CASSKTGTNNYEQYF | TGTGCCAGCAGCAAGACCGGGACAAACAACTACGAGCAGTACTTC
- | TRBJ1-4 | TRBV2 | - | CATRVEGKLFF | TGTGCCACCCGAGTGGAGGGAAAACTGTTTTTT
- | TRBJ2-1 | TRBV7-8 | - | CASSQGGTNEQFF | TGTGCCAGCAGCCAGGGGGGGACCAATGAGCAGTTCTTC
- | TRBJ2-5 | TRBV25-1 | - | CASSEFGGPGETQYF | TGTGCCAGCAGTGAATTTGGAGGGCCGGGAGAGACCCAGTACTTC
- | TRBJ2-1 | TRBV6-5 | TRBD2 | CASSWTSADNEQFF | TGTGCCAGCAGTTGGACTAGCGCGGACAATGAGCAGTTCTTC
- | TRBJ1-5 | TRBV4-1 | - | CASSQDTDSLNQPQHF | TGCGCCAGCAGCCAGGATACGGACAGCCTCAATCAGCCCCAGCATTTT
- | TRBJ2-7 | TRBV19 | TRBD1 | CASSRGQEAYEQYF | TGTGCCAGTAGTAGGGGACAGGAGGCCTACGAGCAGTACTTC
few | TRBJ1-2 | TRBV4-1 | - | CASSQEGRGYTF | TGCGCCAGCAGCCAAGAGGGACGAGGCTACACCTTC
- | TRBJ1-2 | TRBV6-6 | - | CASSYGRNGYTF | TGTGCCAGCAGTTACGGGAGAAATGGCTACACCTTC
- | TRBJ1-5 | TRBV7-2 | - | CASSQIGWGINQPQHF | TGTGCCAGCAGCCAAATTGGGTGGGGTATCAATCAGCCCCAGCATTTT
- | TRBJ2-7 | TRBV6-6 | TRBD2 | CASSSRLAGTYEQYF | TGTGCCAGCAGTTCCCGGCTAGCGGGGACCTACGAGCAGTACTTC
- | TRBJ2-2 | TRBV6-6 | TRBD1 | CASSLRGQANTGELFF | TGTGCCAGCAGCCTACGGGGACAGGCGAACACCGGGGAGCTGTTTTTT
- | TRBJ2-5 | TRBV10-3 | - | CAISESNEETQYF | TGTGCCATCAGTGAGTCCAATGAGGAGACCCAGTACTTC
- | TRBJ2-1 | TRBV12-5 | - | CASGGAGGSNEQFF | TGTGCTAGTGGTGGGGCAGGGGGGTCCAATGAGCAGTTCTTC
- | TRBJ2-7 | TRBV5-1 | TRBD2 | CASSHTGGRAYEQYF | TGCGCCAGCAGCCACACTGGCGGGAGGGCTTACGAGCAGTACTTC
- | TRBJ2-7 | TRBV6-1 | - | CASTLEGSYEQYF | TGTGCCAGCACCCTTGAGGGATCCTACGAGCAGTACTTC
- | TRBJ1-2 | TRBV4-1 | - | CASSQAAGGVGYGYTF | TGCGCCAGCAGCCAAGCTGCGGGCGGAGTTGGCTATGGCTACACCTTC
once | TRBJ2-2 | TRBV6-1 | - | CASRSGTGELFF | TGTGCCAGCAGGTCAGGGACCGGGGAGCTGTTTTTT
once | TRBJ2-7 | TRBV5-5 | - | CASSLGAGLYEQYF | TGTGCCAGCAGCTTGGGGGCAGGGCTCTACGAGCAGTACTTC
- | TRBJ2-7 | TRBV4-2 | TRBD1 | CASSPGTAEQYF | TGTGCCAGCAGCCCGGGGACAGCCGAGCAGTACTTC